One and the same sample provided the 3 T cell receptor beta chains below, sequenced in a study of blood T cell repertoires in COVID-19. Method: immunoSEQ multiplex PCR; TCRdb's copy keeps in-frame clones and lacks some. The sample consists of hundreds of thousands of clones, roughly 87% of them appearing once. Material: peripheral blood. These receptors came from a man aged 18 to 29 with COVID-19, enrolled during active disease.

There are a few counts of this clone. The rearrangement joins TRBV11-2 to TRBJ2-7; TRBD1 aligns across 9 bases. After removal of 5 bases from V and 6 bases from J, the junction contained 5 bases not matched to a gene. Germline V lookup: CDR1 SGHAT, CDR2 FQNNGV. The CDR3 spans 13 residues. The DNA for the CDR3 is TGTGCCAGCAGCCACGGGACAGGGTCCGAGCAGTACTTC. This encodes CASSHGTGSEQYF. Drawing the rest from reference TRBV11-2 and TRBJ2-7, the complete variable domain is EAGVAQSPRYKIIEKRQSVAFWCNPISGHATLYWYQQILGQGPKLLIQFQNNGVVDDSQLPKDRFSAERLKGVDSTLKIQPAKLEDSAVYLCASSHGTGSEQYFGPGTRLTVT.

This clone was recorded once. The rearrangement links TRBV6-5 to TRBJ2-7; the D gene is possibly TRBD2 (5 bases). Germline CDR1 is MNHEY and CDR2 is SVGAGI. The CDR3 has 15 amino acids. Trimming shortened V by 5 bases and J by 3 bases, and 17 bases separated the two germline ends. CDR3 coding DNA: TGTGCCAGCAGTAGATCCCTGCTAGCCGGCTACGAGCAGTACTTC. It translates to CASSRSLLAGYEQYF.

CDR3 in DNA: TGTGCCAGCAGTATTGAGACGGGACAGGGAGGCAATGAGCAGTTCTTC. Its translation is CASSIETGQGGNEQFF. The genes are TRBV6-6 and TRBJ2-1; TRBD1 matches 9 bases. V trimming: 5 bases; J trimming: 6 bases; junction bases outside the gene matches: 11. Germline CDR1 is MNHNY and CDR2 is SVGAGI (reference sequence). This CDR3 region has 16 residues.